This record looks at one T cell receptor beta chain sequence and its context. Its cognate antigen is unknown. These data belong to a study of shared clonotypes between healthy human individuals. Findings of the study overall: Genetic and exposure-history diversity was limited by the few donors. Several donors showed sharing of approximately 5% of naive CD4 clonotypes.

Terminally differentiated effector memory CD45RA+ cells were left out of the naive CD8 fraction, which was CD45RO-negative and positively selected for CCR7. Everyone who donated was a Caucasian adult who lived in Nashville, Tennessee. Looked up from germline, CDR1 is SEHNR and CDR2 is FQNEAQ (reference sequence). Trimming took 2 bases from V and 5 from J, leaving 15 bases between them. The CDR3 extends over 15 amino acids. Original handling: ImmunoSEQ output held junction-only sequences without quality scores, so filtering differed. Method: immunoSEQ multiplex PCR; TCRdb's copy keeps in-frame clones and lacks some. That table supplies the V and J calls and clone size; D and trimming were determined from the DNA. The sample contains roughly 2.1 million clones, approximately 94% of which appear only once.

This chain joins TRBV7-9 and TRBJ2-5; D perhaps matches TRBD2 (6 bases). This sequence originates from a man between 18 and 29 years old in good health. Some clones in this sample may be carry-over from other donors' samples. Specimen: naive CD8+ T cells from PBMCs. The CDR3 bases are TGTGCCAGCAGCTTACTAGCGCGTGTGGGGGAGACCCAGTACTTC. This sequence encodes CASSLLARVGETQYF.